The present T cell receptor (beta chain) was sequenced within a study of metastatic and nonmetastatic thyroid tumors. As for the study in general: From malignant and benign thyroid patients, repertoires in blood and in tumor or nodule tissue were compared. Overall study findings and caveats: Significantly higher TCR beta diversity was reportedly seen in malignant thyroid tumors than benign nodules, in blood and tumor.

Germline V gives CDR1 SGDLS, CDR2 YYNGEE. The CDR3 consists of 16 residues. The junction had 7 bases not matched to a gene; V was cut back by 3 bases and J by 2 bases. Every patient underwent thyroid surgery untreated. This clone was recorded many times. Its antigen remains unidentified. TCRdb reprocessed the PCR reads using MiXCR. The sample records around 64,000 clones, approximately 4.1% being singletons. The sequenced material came from blood. The source is a female donor with papillary thyroid cancer or a benign thyroid nodule (not recorded which). Some clones in this sample may be carry-over from other donors' samples. The V and J genes are TRBV9 and TRBJ2-2; TRBD2 matches at 7 bases. The DNA of the CDR3 is TGTGCCAGCAGCGCCCGGGGGGACGGTAACACCGGGGAGCTGTTTTTT. This encodes CASSARGDGNTGELFF.